Listed below are T cell receptor beta chains from one sample, sequenced in a study of post-analysis software for immune sequencing data. One entry per CDR3 protein results from TCRdb running MiXCR on the PCR reads. The repertoire consists of roughly 540,000 distinct CDR3 sequences, with roughly 34% occurring once and the leading ten covering approximately 6%. The material sequenced was blood. Receptors were obtained from a girl younger than 18 with multiple sclerosis. The conserved cysteine and the conserved F or W are not part of the CDR3 here. D genes are given only for firm matches.

J: TRBJ2-1; D: TRBD1; V: TRBV11-2; CDR3: ASSAYRDREYNEQF
J: TRBJ2-3; D: -; V: TRBV9; CDR3: ASSPSLNTDTQY
J: TRBJ2-3; D: -; V: TRBV11-2; CDR3: ASSPRGEDTDTQY
J: TRBJ2-7; D: -; V: TRBV20-1; CDR3: SASPLPGGAHEQY
J: TRBJ2-3; D: -; V: TRBV7-9; CDR3: ASRDSGRRRDTQY
J: TRBJ2-3; D: -; V: TRBV12-3/TRBV12-4; CDR3: ASRGLGLDTQY
J: TRBJ1-5; D: -; V: TRBV7-6; CDR3: ASSTDGLTSQH
J: TRBJ1-1; D: TRBD1; V: TRBV20-1; CDR3: SARDPPLTGGNTEAF
J: TRBJ1-5; D: -; V: TRBV12-3/TRBV12-4; CDR3: ASSFQDDQPQH
J: TRBJ2-1; D: TRBD1; V: TRBV15; CDR3: ATSMGTGDYNEQF
J: TRBJ2-3; D: -; V: TRBV20-1; CDR3: SASRSELSTDTQY
J: TRBJ2-1; D: TRBD1; V: TRBV5-1; CDR3: ASSPQGQGVNEQF
J: TRBJ2-1; D: -; V: TRBV7-3; CDR3: ASSSQRGASYNEQF
J: TRBJ1-1; D: -; V: TRBV4-1; CDR3: ASSQSLVRDTEAF
J: TRBJ2-5; D: TRBD2; V: TRBV11-2; CDR3: ASSLNGGAQETQY
J: TRBJ1-1; D: -; V: TRBV24-1; CDR3: ATRSGGDTEAF
J: TRBJ2-1; D: TRBD2; V: TRBV12-3/TRBV12-4; CDR3: ASSFSSGGGEQF
J: TRBJ2-3; D: -; V: TRBV24-1; CDR3: ATSDLLSDTQY
J: TRBJ2-7; D: -; V: TRBV14; CDR3: ASSQPGLYEQY
J: TRBJ2-3; D: -; V: TRBV11-2; CDR3: ASSLGEWGPGHSTDTQY
J: TRBJ2-3; D: -; V: TRBV20-1; CDR3: SAMLSQGTDTQY
J: TRBJ1-4; D: -; V: TRBV29-1; CDR3: SVAGDSEEKLF
J: TRBJ1-2; D: -; V: TRBV2; CDR3: ASSEGTANYGYT